The 25 T cell receptor beta chains below all came from one sample that was sequenced in a study of neurological immune-mediated disorders. Via MiXCR, TCRdb re-called the 5' RACE reads, giving one row per CDR3 protein. The sample contains 40,000 or so distinct CDR3 sequences, over 12% of which appear only once. The sample taken for sequencing was PBMCs. The receptors were sampled from a woman aged 45-60 years with HTLV-1-associated myelopathy (HAM/TSP).

Remarks on this clonotype: A read error may explain this, as a much larger clone is one base away. The chain links TRBV7-8 to TRBJ1-5, with D perhaps matching TRBD1 (6 bases). Germline-derived CDR1 and CDR2 are SGHVS and FQNEAQ. Trimming removed 2 bases at V and 4 bases at J, with 12 bases between. This CDR3 spans 15 amino acids. The CDR3 DNA follows: TGTGCCAGCAGCTTATCCTCCCAGGGGAATCAGCCCCAGCATTTT. Encoded protein: CASSLSSQGNQPQHF.

Concerning this clonotype itself: One end of the junction is discordant with germline, which a read error may explain. This chain links TRBV10-3 with TRBJ2-5, with 9 bases aligning to TRBD2. Matching the DNA end better, TRBJ2-1 makes the J call doubtful. In germline, CDR1 is ENHRY, CDR2 SYGVKD. The CDR3 runs 19 residues. As DNA, the CDR3 is TGTGCAATCAGTGAGTTGGTAGCGGGGGCCGAGAGCTCCTACCATGAGCAGTTCTTC. Residues: CAISELVAGAESSYHEQFF.

The J gene is TRBJ2-5, the V gene TRBV28, with D possibly TRBD2 on 6 matching bases. Germline lookup yields CDR1 MDHEN and CDR2 SYDVKM. The CDR3 contains 14 residues. V was pared by 2 bases and J by 6 bases, with 13 bases between. For the CDR3, the DNA is TGTGCCAGCAGTTTAGCTAGCGAGGTTAAGACCCAGTACTTC. This translates into CASSLASEVKTQYF.

This clonotype occurred many times. V usage is TRBV6-6 and J usage is TRBJ1-2, with 10 bases fitting TRBD1. V was pared by 5 bases and J by 8 bases, with 5 bases of the junction left unmatched. The CDR3 is 13 amino acids. CDR1 and CDR2 from the germline V gene are MNHNY and SVGAGI (reference sequence). The CDR3 bases are TGTGCCAGCAGTACGGGACAGGGGTTGGGCTACACCTTC. Its translation: CASSTGQGLGYTF.

This clonotype was seen at least ten times. The chain uses TRBV6-2 or TRBV6-3 and TRBJ1-1; a possible D gene is TRBD1 (5 bases). This CDR3 has 16 amino acids. V lost 2 bases to trimming and J lost 0 bases, with 13 bases between them. Germline V gene sequence: CDR1 MNHEY, CDR2 SVGEGT. The CDR3 DNA is TGTGCCAGCAGTTACGATAGGGGAGGATTGAACACTGAAGCTTTCTTT. Its translation: CASSYDRGGLNTEAFF.

This clonotype was observed at least ten times. The chain combines TRBV5-1 with TRBJ1-6, with 8 bases fitting TRBD1. The CDR3 extends over 15 amino acids. V was pared by 5 bases and J by 9 bases, with 10 bases of the junction left unmatched. CDR1 and CDR2 (germline): SGHRS, YFSETQ. The CDR3 sequence is CASRDARGQSSPLHF. In DNA form, the CDR3 reads TGCGCCAGCAGAGACGCCAGGGGGCAGAGTTCACCCCTCCACTTT.

This clonotype occurred many times. V is TRBV20-1 and J is TRBJ2-2, with D possibly called TRBD1 or TRBD2 (7 bases each). The CDR3 loop spans 13 amino acids. The germline CDR1 and CDR2 sequences are DFQATT and SNEGSKA (reference sequence). The CDR3 spells CSVQGGQGGELFF. CDR3 DNA sequence: TGCAGCGTTCAGGGGGGGCAGGGCGGGGAGCTGTTTTTT.

At least ten counts were recorded for this clonotype. The rearrangement uses TRBV5-1 and TRBJ2-1, with TRBD2 matching 8 bases. Germline V gene sequence: CDR1 SGHRS, CDR2 YFSETQ. J was trimmed by 8 bases and V by 0 bases; bases with no gene match: 10. The CDR3 length is 16 residues. CDR3 loop: CASSLAAGGLGDEQFF. The CDR3 nucleotides read TGCGCCAGCAGCTTGGCGGCGGGGGGCCTGGGGGATGAGCAGTTCTTC.

The sample holds many counts of this clonotype. This chain connects TRBV6-2 or TRBV6-3 to TRBJ2-5; D is unresolved. CDR1 is MNHEY, CDR2 SVGEGT, per germline. Trimming cost V 5 bases and J 4 bases, with 8 bases left between them. The CDR3 totals 12 residues. This chain's CDR3 is CASSLIRETQYF. The CDR3 DNA reads as TGTGCCAGCAGTCTTATTCGAGAGACCCAGTACTTC.

This clonotype was seen ten or more times. CDR3 DNA: TGCGCCAGCAGCCAAGATTTTGGGGCCGGAGATACGCAGTATTTT. Translating gives CASSQDFGAGDTQYF. J is TRBJ2-3 and V is TRBV4-3; D may be TRBD1 (5 bases). Germline assignment: CDR1 LGHNA and CDR2 YSLEER. Trimming cost V 0 bases and J 5 bases, with 12 bases left between them. The CDR3 spans 15 residues.

This clonotype was seen ten or more times. This chain joins TRBV6-5 and TRBJ2-3, with D maybe TRBD2 (5 bases). CDR1 is MNHEY and CDR2 is SVGAGI in the germline V gene. Trimming took 7 bases from V and 2 from J, leaving 13 bases between them. This CDR3 spans 14 amino acids. The CDR3 bases are TGTGCCAGCAACGGGAACATACCCACAGATACGCAGTATTTT. Translated: CASNGNIPTDTQYF.

This clonotype was found many times. The genes are TRBV5-5 and TRBJ2-7; 8 bases are a match to TRBD1. The J segment lost 7 bases and the V segment lost 4 bases, leaving 16 bases of the junction unmatched. This CDR3 has 16 amino acids. Germline-derived CDR1 and CDR2 are SGHKS and YYEKEE (reference sequence). The CDR3 DNA reads as TGTGCCAGCAGCCCCTCCGTATGGCAGGGGGCTCGGGAGCAGTACTTC. Its protein product is CASSPSVWQGAREQYF. Full variable domain (remainder filled in from reference TRBV5-5 and TRBJ2-7): DAGVTQSPTHLIKTRGQQVTLRCSPISGHKSVSWYQQVLGQGPQFIFQYYEKEERGRGNFPDRFSARQFPNYSSELNVNALLLGDSALYLCASSPSVWQGAREQYFGPGTRLTVT.

This clonotype showed up many times. The chain combines TRBV14 with TRBJ1-2; no clear D gene. The CDR3 spans 14 residues. Looked up from germline, CDR1 is SGHDN and CDR2 is FVKESK. The V gene lost 3 bases and the J gene lost 4 bases, with 12 bases spanning the gap. The CDR3 sequence is CASSQLSRGYGYTF. CDR3 DNA sequence: TGTGCCAGCAGCCAGTTGTCCCGGGGCTATGGCTACACCTTC.

Ten or more counts support this clonotype. The chain is built from TRBV20-1 and TRBJ2-7; the D is unclear. V was clipped by 5 bases and J by 4 bases, with 9 bases between them. Germline CDR1 and CDR2: DFQATT and SNEGSKA (reference sequence). This CDR3 has 11 residues. The CDR3 spells CSAGRLYEQYF. The DNA for the CDR3 is TGCAGTGCTGGCAGGTTGTACGAGCAGTACTTC.

This clonotype was seen ten or more times. The J gene is TRBJ1-2, the V gene TRBV24-1, with D perhaps TRBD1 (6 bases). The CDR3 has 18 residues. V lost 5 bases, J lost 0 bases, and 21 bases lay in between. The germline CDR1 and CDR2 sequences are KGHDR and SFDVKD. Here the CDR3 DNA reads TGTGCCACCAGTGTACGAGAGGACAGTGAAAGAGCTAACTATGGCTACACCTTC. This encodes CATSVREDSERANYGYTF.

At least ten counts were recorded for this clonotype. This chain connects TRBV6-1 to TRBJ1-1; tentative D call: TRBD1 (6 bases). The V gene's germline CDR1 is MNHNS and CDR2 SASEGT. The CDR3 is made up of 13 amino acids. Trimming removed 5 bases at V and 0 bases at J, with 7 bases between. The CDR3 nucleotides are TGTGCCAGCAGTCAGGGGATGAACACTGAAGCTTTCTTT. Translation: CASSQGMNTEAFF.

This clonotype is judged medium-sized. The CDR3 sequence: CASSPNDFNQPQHF. CDR3 DNA sequence: TGTGCCAGCAGCCCGAATGACTTTAATCAGCCCCAGCATTTT. V is TRBV12-3 or TRBV12-4 and J is TRBJ1-5; D is uncertain. V dropped 6 bases and J dropped 4 bases, with 13 bases sitting between them. CDR3 length: 14 amino acids.

Many counts were recorded for this clonotype. The chain recombines TRBV29-1 with TRBJ2-1; D unclear. Germline V gives CDR1 SQVTM, CDR2 ANQGSEA. The CDR3 has 12 amino acids. V dropped 6 bases and J dropped 4 bases, with 10 bases sitting between them. The CDR3 bases are TGCAGCGTCCGTACCACGTACAATGAGCAGTTCTTC. Encoded protein: CSVRTTYNEQFF.

There are many counts of this clonotype. The V and J genes are TRBV5-1 and TRBJ1-4; D gene ambiguous. Per germline, CDR1 SGHRS and CDR2 YFSETQ. CDR3 length equals 15 residues. V was cut by 3 bases and J by 2 bases, with 11 bases left in between. CDR3 bases: TGCGCCAGCAGCTCAGCGGTTGATACTAATGAAAAACTGTTTTTT. Protein sequence: CASSSAVDTNEKLFF. The whole variable domain, remainder taken from reference TRBV5-1 and TRBJ1-4, is KAGVTQTPRYLIKTRGQQVTLSCSPISGHRSVSWYQQTPGQGLQFLFEYFSETQRNKGNFPGRFSGRQFSNSRSEMNVSTLELGDSALYLCASSSAVDTNEKLFFGSGTQLSVL.

This clonotype was observed many times. The J gene is TRBJ2-1, the V gene TRBV29-1; 12 positions match TRBD2. The CDR3 loop spans 13 amino acids. CDR1 is SQVTM, CDR2 ANQGSEA, per germline. The ends lost 6 bases at V and 9 bases at J; junction bases unmatched: 6. CDR3 sequence (DNA): TGCAGCGTGCCCTCGACTAGCGGGAGTGAGCAGTTCTTC. Translation: CSVPSTSGSEQFF.

This clonotype was found many times. V gene TRBV7-6 combines with J gene TRBJ1-1; 7 nucleotides align to TRBD1. The trim removed 8 bases at V and 1 base at J, leaving 7 bases unmatched. This CDR3 is 14 amino acids long. Germline CDR1 reads SGHVS; CDR2 reads FNYEAQ. This CDR3 reads CASAVGTENTEAFF. The CDR3 nucleotides read TGTGCCAGCGCCGTGGGGACAGAGAACACTGAAGCTTTCTTT.

This clonotype was seen many times. The chain joins TRBV14 to TRBJ1-2; 11 positions agree with TRBD1. This CDR3 spans 18 amino acids. Germline V gene lookup returns CDR1 SGHDN and CDR2 FVKESK. V lost 4 bases to trimming and J lost 4 bases; unmatched junction nucleotides: 14. For the CDR3, the DNA is TGTGCCAGCAGCCCGGCACCGGGACAGGGGGGTGTAGGCTATGGCTACACCTTC. It codes for CASSPAPGQGGVGYGYTF.

The sample holds many counts of this clonotype. The V call is TRBV10-3, the J call TRBJ1-2; TRBD1 might be the D (5 bases). The V gene lost 8 bases and the J gene lost 3 bases, with 16 bases spanning the gap. Germline-derived CDR1 and CDR2 are ENHRY and SYGVKD. This CDR3 is built from 14 residues. The CDR3 nucleotides are TGTGCCATCCTCTCTGGGGGGACGGACTATGGCTACACCTTC. Translated: CAILSGGTDYGYTF.

In this sample, this clonotype turned up many times. V is TRBV18 and J is TRBJ2-6; possible D gene TRBD1, 5 bases. V lost 0 bases to trimming and J lost 1 base, with 7 bases between them. Germline CDR1 and CDR2: KGHSH and LQKENI. The CDR3 is made up of 16 amino acids. Here the CDR3 DNA reads TGTGCCAGCTCACCACCACAGGCGTCTGGGGCCAACGTCCTGACTTTC. Protein product: CASSPPQASGANVLTF.

Many counts were recorded for this clonotype. The chain couples TRBV10-3 to TRBJ1-4, with a weak D call TRBD1 (6 bases). CDR3 length equals 13 residues. Per germline, CDR1 ENHRY and CDR2 SYGVKD. The V and J ends lost 6 bases and 6 bases respectively, with 11 bases between them. CDR3 nucleotides: TGTGCCATCAGCGCCGGGACATATGAAAAACTGTTTTTT. As protein: CAISAGTYEKLFF.